The 16 T cell receptor beta chains presented below share a single source sample, sequenced in a study of blood T cell repertoires in COVID-19 (dated by TCRdb to 2019 to 2021). Libraries were prepared through the immunoSEQ multiplex PCR assay. As stored in TCRdb, this immuneACCESS dataset retains in-frame rearrangements with V and J assigned. A fraction of the clones does not appear; measured against another copy, unresolved V genes explain less than half of the discrepancy, and the remainder lacks a known reason. The sample yields 55,000 to 90,000 clones; approximately 89% were counted once. The ten most abundant clones make up 35% to 40% of the sample. Sequenced material: peripheral blood. The receptors here all came from a woman older than 75 with active or convalescent COVID-19.

J is TRBJ2-5 and V is TRBV27; no clear D gene. CDR1 is MNHEY, CDR2 SMNVEV, per germline (reference sequence). The CDR3 runs to 13 residues. Trimming cost V 6 bases and J 1 base, with 9 bases left between them. The CDR3, as DNA: TGTGCCAGCAGAGACATTCCCCAAGAGACCCAGTACTTC. Protein sequence: CASRDIPQETQYF.

The CDR3 region is CATSETGFEQYF. The CDR3 DNA reads TGTGCCACCAGCGAGACAGGGTTCGAGCAGTACTTC. The chain uses TRBV24-1 and TRBJ2-7, with TRBD1 matching 7 bases. The CDR3 length is 12 residues. Germline CDR1 KGHDR, CDR2 SFDVKD. With 7 bases clipped from V and 6 bases from J, the junction kept 5 bases outside the gene matches.

The rearrangement joins TRBV7-9 to TRBJ1-2; D call uncertain. The ends were cut back, 7 bases at V and 4 bases at J, with 19 bases in the middle. The CDR3 runs 15 residues. The germline V gene has CDR1 SEHNR and CDR2 FQNEAQ (reference sequence). The CDR3 loop reads CASTLSTGSLYGYTF. CDR3 DNA sequence: TGTGCCAGCACCCTTTCCACGGGGAGTCTCTATGGCTACACCTTC.

This chain links TRBV19 with TRBJ2-6; 7 nucleotides match TRBD1. The CDR3 loop spans 17 amino acids. The junction had 10 bases not matched to a gene; V was cut back by 7 bases and J by 1 base. Per germline, CDR1 LNHDA and CDR2 SQIVND (reference sequence). The CDR3 coding sequence is TGTGCCAGTACTCGCCGGGGACAGCCATCTGGGGCCAACGTCCTGACTTTC. Its translation is CASTRRGQPSGANVLTF.

This chain joins TRBV5-1 and TRBJ1-3; no clear D. V was pared by 5 bases and J by 0 bases, with 9 bases between. Germline V gene data show CDR1 as SGHRS and CDR2 as YFSETQ. This CDR3 contains 14 residues. In DNA form, the CDR3 reads TGCGCCAGCAGAATACAGAGCTCTGGAAACACCATATATTTT. The encoded protein is CASRIQSSGNTIYF. Based on the CDR3 plus reference TRBV5-1 and TRBJ1-3, the full variable domain is KAGVTQTPRYLIKTRGQQVTLSCSPISGHRSVSWYQQTPGQGLQFLFEYFSETQRNKGNFPGRFSGRQFSNSRSEMNVSTLELGDSALYLCASRIQSSGNTIYFGEGSWLTVV.

The gene calls are TRBV10-3 and TRBJ1-2; D unclear. CDR1 and CDR2 from the germline V gene are ENHRY and SYGVKD. Trimming stripped 7 bases from V and 0 bases from J, with 12 bases between. The CDR3 consists of 14 residues. The CDR3 sequence is CAINPDGANYGYTF. The CDR3 coding sequence is TGTGCCATCAATCCAGACGGAGCTAACTATGGCTACACCTTC.

The J gene is TRBJ2-2, the V gene TRBV30, with 8 nucleotides matching TRBD1. Germline CDR1 is GTSNPN and CDR2 is SVGIG (reference sequence). With V trimmed by 3 bases and J by 5 bases, 5 bases remained unmatched. The CDR3 sequence is 14 residues long. CDR3 in amino acids: CAWSQGAITGELFF. In DNA form, the CDR3 reads TGTGCCTGGAGCCAGGGGGCGATTACCGGGGAGCTGTTTTTT. Full variable domain (remainder filled in from reference TRBV30 and TRBJ2-2): SQTIHQWPATLVQPVGSPLSLECTVEGTSNPNLYWYRQAAGRGLQLLFYSVGIGQISSEVPQNLSASRPQDRQFILSSKKLLLSDSGFYLCAWSQGAITGELFFGEGSRLTVL.

V is TRBV15 and J is TRBJ1-2; D gene uncertain. V was shortened by 0 bases and J by 6 bases, with 20 bases between the two germline ends. Per the germline V gene, CDR1 is LNHNV and CDR2 is YYDKDF (reference sequence). The CDR3 contains 17 residues. The chain's CDR3 is CATSRDRGGPGRHGYTF. CDR3 DNA sequence: TGTGCCACCAGCAGAGATAGAGGCGGCCCTGGCCGCCATGGCTACACCTTC.

The rearrangement joins TRBV2 to TRBJ2-5; 10 bases match TRBD2. This CDR3 has 15 amino acids. Trimming took 8 bases from V and 1 from J; bases not matched to a gene: 7. CDR1 is SNHLY and CDR2 is FYNNEI in the germline V gene. CDR3 sequence (DNA): TGTGCCAGCGCCGTACTAGCGGGGATCCAAGAGACCCAGTACTTC. Translation gives CASAVLAGIQETQYF.

The chain is built from TRBV7-2 and TRBJ1-3; D call uncertain. The CDR3 loop spans 14 amino acids. Germline V gene data show CDR1 as SGHTA and CDR2 as FQGNSA. The ends were cut back, 2 bases at V and 4 bases at J, with 9 bases in the middle. The CDR3 loop reads CASSLHTTGNTIYF. Written as DNA, the CDR3 is TGTGCCAGCAGCTTACACACAACAGGAAACACCATATATTTT.

V usage is TRBV14 and J usage is TRBJ1-6; D is uncertain. Germline V gene data show CDR1 as SGHDN and CDR2 as FVKESK. The CDR3 contains 13 residues. Between the trimmed V and J ends, which lost 2 bases and 9 bases, there was a span of 8 bases. CDR3 sequence (DNA): TGTGCCAGCAGCCAATCCATTAGTTCACCCCTCCACTTT. Translating it yields CASSQSISSPLHF.

The chain carries TRBV29-1 and TRBJ1-2; D gene unclear. V was trimmed by 3 bases and J by 1 base, leaving 6 bases between them. Germline V lookup: CDR1 SQVTM, CDR2 ANQGSEA. This CDR3 comprises 12 residues. CDR3 DNA: TGCAGCGTTGAGTTCAGTAACTATGGCTACACCTTC. Its translation is CSVEFSNYGYTF.

This clone has more than one count but fewer than ten. The chain links TRBV7-2 to TRBJ2-5; D is possibly TRBD2 (6 bases). Germline CDR1 and CDR2: SGHTA and FQGNSA. Trimming cost V 3 bases and J 5 bases, with 28 bases left between them. CDR3 length: 19 amino acids. CDR3 sequence (DNA): TGTGCCAGCAGCTTTTTGGCCGGTTCTGGACTACTTAGTTCGGAGACCCAGTACTTC. This translates into CASSFLAGSGLLSSETQYF.

V and J are TRBV6-2 or TRBV6-3 and TRBJ2-1; 8 bases are a match to TRBD1. The CDR3 extends over 15 amino acids. Germline V gives CDR1 MNHEY, CDR2 SVGEGT. J was trimmed by 2 bases and V by 6 bases; bases with no gene match: 6. The CDR3 sequence is CASSSTGAPYNEQFF. The DNA for the CDR3 is TGTGCCAGCAGCTCGACAGGGGCGCCCTACAATGAGCAGTTCTTC.

CDR3 amino acids: CATSRRDIYTDTQYF. DNA for the CDR3: TGTGCCACCTCCCGCCGGGACATATACACAGATACGCAGTATTTT. This chain uses TRBV19 with TRBJ2-3, with D perhaps TRBD1 (6 bases). Germline lookup yields CDR1 LNHDA and CDR2 SQIVND (reference sequence). The CDR3 length is 15 residues. The V end lost 10 bases, the J end lost 2 bases, and 19 bases lay between the germline ends. The entire variable domain, with the rest obtained from reference TRBV19 and TRBJ2-3, is as follows: DGGITQSPKYLFRKEGQNVTLSCEQNLNHDAMYWYRQDPGQGLRLIYYSQIVNDFQKGDIAEGYSVSREKKESFPLTVTSAQKNPTAFYLCATSRRDIYTDTQYFGPGTRLTVL.

The CDR3: CASSVDAGAYGYTF. The DNA for the CDR3 is TGTGCCAGCAGCGTAGACGCTGGGGCGTATGGCTACACCTTC. The chain carries TRBV9 and TRBJ1-2; D may be TRBD1 (5 bases). This CDR3 spans 14 amino acids. Germline values: CDR1 SGDLS, CDR2 YYNGEE. V was trimmed by 0 bases and J by 5 bases, leaving 11 bases between them.